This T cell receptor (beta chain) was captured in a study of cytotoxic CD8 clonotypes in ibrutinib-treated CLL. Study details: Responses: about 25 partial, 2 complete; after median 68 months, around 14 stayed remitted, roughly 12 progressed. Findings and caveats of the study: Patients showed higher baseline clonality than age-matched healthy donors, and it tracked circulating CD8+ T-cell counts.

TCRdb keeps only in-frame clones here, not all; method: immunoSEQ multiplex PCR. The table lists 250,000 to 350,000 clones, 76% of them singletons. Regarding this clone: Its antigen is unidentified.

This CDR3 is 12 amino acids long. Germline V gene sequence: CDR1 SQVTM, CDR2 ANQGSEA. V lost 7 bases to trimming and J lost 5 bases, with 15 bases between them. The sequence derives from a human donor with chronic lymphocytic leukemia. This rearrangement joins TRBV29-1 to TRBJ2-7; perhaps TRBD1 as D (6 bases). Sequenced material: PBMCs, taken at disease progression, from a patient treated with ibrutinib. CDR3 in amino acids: CSAIRGGHEQYF. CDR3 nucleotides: TGCAGCGCCATCAGGGGCGGCCACGAGCAGTACTTC.